Presented here are 26 T cell receptor beta chains from one specimen sequenced in a study of blood T cells in healthy people across ages. Primed by a sample-barcoded 5' primer and a J-beta primer mix, a second PCR proceeded for 7 to 11 cycles. TCRdb re-analysed the 5' RACE reads in MiXCR, keeping a single row per CDR3 protein. The sample yields over a million distinct CDR3 sequences, around 42% seen once. Sample: blood. These TCRs come from a young woman in good health.

The J gene is TRBJ2-5, the V gene TRBV11-2; D might be TRBD1 (5 bases). Germline CDR1 is SGHAT and CDR2 is FQNNGV. The CDR3 is made up of 16 amino acids. Trimming shortened V by 1 base and J by 1 base, and 13 bases separated the two germline ends. Written as DNA, the CDR3 is TGTGCCAGCAGCTTAGCCCCAACAGGAACCCAAGAGACCCAGTACTTC. Its translation: CASSLAPTGTQETQYF.

To note about this clonotype: A read error is possible here, since a much larger clone lies one base away. CDR3 DNA sequence: TGTGCCAGCAGTGAACTAGCGGGCGTCACAGATACGCAGTATTTT. Translated: CASSELAGVTDTQYF. The chain joins TRBV2 to TRBJ2-3, with 8 nucleotides matching TRBD2. This CDR3 comprises 15 residues. CDR1 SNHLY and CDR2 FYNNEI come from the germline V gene. V gave up 2 bases and J gave up 2 bases; unmatched junction bases: 3.

The rearrangement uses TRBV6-1 and TRBJ2-3; 11 nucleotides line up with TRBD2. Germline V gene sequence: CDR1 MNHNS, CDR2 SASEGT. V lost 6 bases, J lost 8 bases, and 10 bases stayed unmatched. The CDR3 is 15 residues long. CDR3 residues: CASSRTSGPEGTQYF. In DNA form, the CDR3 reads TGTGCCAGCAGCCGGACTAGCGGGCCAGAGGGTACGCAGTATTTT.

J is TRBJ2-5 and V is TRBV7-2, with D uncertain. The CDR3 consists of 16 residues. CDR1 is SGHTA, CDR2 FQGNSA, per germline. V lost 5 bases and J lost 11, with 27 bases in between. The CDR3 bases are TGTGCCAGCAGCCCCCAGAGGCAGGTAAACTACAATGAGCAGTACTTC. Protein product: CASSPQRQVNYNEQYF.

This clonotype turned up a few times. The V call is TRBV3-1, the J call TRBJ2-5; TRBD1 matches 7 bases. This CDR3 is built from 15 residues. V lost 4 bases, J lost 2 bases, and 7 bases stayed unmatched. Germline V gives CDR1 LGHDT, CDR2 YNNKEL (reference sequence). CDR3 sequence (DNA): TGTGCCAGCAGCCCACGTGGGACAGTTCAAGAGACCCAGTACTTC. Protein sequence: CASSPRGTVQETQYF.

This clonotype came up a few times. The CDR3 region is CASKDRTYEQYF. In DNA form, the CDR3 reads TGTGCCAGCAAGGACAGAACCTACGAGCAGTACTTC. The V and J genes are TRBV25-1 and TRBJ2-7; D perhaps matches TRBD1 (6 bases). The CDR3 loop spans 12 amino acids. The V gene's germline CDR1 is MGHDK and CDR2 SYGVNS. V was cut by 7 bases and J by 2 bases, with 9 bases left in between.

CDR3 residues: CSAERDGKTSSYNSPLHF. CDR3 sequence (DNA): TGCAGTGCGGAACGGGACGGCAAAACAAGCTCCTATAATTCACCCCTCCACTTT. The chain is built from TRBV20-1 and TRBJ1-6; tentative D call: TRBD1 (5 bases). There are 18 residues in the CDR3. The germline V and J ends were trimmed by 6 bases and 0 bases, with 21 bases remaining between them. Germline V lookup: CDR1 DFQATT, CDR2 SNEGSKA (reference sequence).

This clonotype was seen a few times. V usage is TRBV2 and J usage is TRBJ2-1; no clear D. The V end was cut by 5 bases, the J end by 10 bases, with 6 bases between. Germline V CDR1 and CDR2: SNHLY, FYNNEI. The CDR3 is 10 amino acids. The CDR3 nucleotides are TGTGCCAGCAGTCTCCGGGAGCAGTTCTTC. Amino acids: CASSLREQFF. Variable domain in full (rest from reference TRBV2 and TRBJ2-1): EPEVTQTPSHQVTQMGQEVILRCVPISNHLYFYWYRQILGQKVEFLVSFYNNEISEKSEIFDDQFSVERPDGSNFTLKIRSTKLEDSAMYFCASSLREQFFGPGTRLTVL.

The chain employs TRBV3-1 and TRBJ2-7, with D possibly being TRBD2 (6 bases). The better agreement between TRBJ2-5 and the DNA end casts doubt on the J call. Germline V CDR1 and CDR2: LGHDT, YNNKEL (reference sequence). The CDR3 contains 15 residues. CDR3 coding DNA: TGTGCCAGCAGCCCCCGGCGGGGAACTTTGGAGACCCAGTACTTC. It yields the protein CASSPRRGTLETQYF.

This clonotype was picked up many times. This chain links TRBV29-1 with TRBJ2-7; D is perhaps TRBD2 (6 bases). V was pared by 0 bases and J by 1 base, with 10 bases between. Germline values: CDR1 SQVTM, CDR2 ANQGSEA. CDR3 size: 14 residues. The CDR3 region is CSVEDGGTSYEQYF. As DNA, the CDR3 is TGCAGCGTTGAAGATGGGGGGACGTCCTACGAGCAGTACTTC.

In its sample, this clonotype was seen many times. The chain is built from TRBV29-1 and TRBJ1-1; D is uncertain. There are 13 residues in the CDR3. Germline-derived CDR1 and CDR2 are SQVTM and ANQGSEA. Trimming took off 6 bases at V and 12 bases at J, with 23 bases between the two ends. For the CDR3, the DNA is TGCAGCGTAGTCAGCCTAGGGCCCGGCGAAACTTTCTTT. Its protein is CSVVSLGPGETFF.

This clonotype turned up a few times. The CDR3 here is CASKGLLTAGTDNYGYTF. CDR3 bases: TGCGCCAGCAAAGGACTCCTTACGGCCGGGACAGATAACTATGGCTACACCTTC. The gene calls are TRBV5-1 and TRBJ1-2, with 7 bases matching TRBD1. The CDR3 has 18 amino acids. The V segment lost 6 bases and the J segment 1 base; nucleotides outside the gene matches: 18. Germline lookup yields CDR1 SGHRS and CDR2 YFSETQ.

About this clonotype: A clone one base away is much larger, so this may be a read error. The chain combines TRBV20-1 with TRBJ1-1; maybe TRBD1 (6 bases). The CDR3 consists of 13 residues. Germline-derived CDR1 and CDR2 are DFQATT and SNEGSKA (reference sequence). Trimming removed 3 bases at V and 10 bases at J, with 18 bases between. The CDR3 reads CSASSVGDKVAFF. CDR3 DNA: TGCAGTGCTAGCTCCGTCGGGGACAAAGTAGCTTTCTTT.

The chain joins TRBV4-2 to TRBJ2-1; TRBD1 aligns across 12 bases. Germline CDR1 reads LGHNA; CDR2 reads YNFKEQ. The V and J ends lost 4 bases and 13 bases, in that order; junction bases with no gene match: 14. The CDR3 has 16 amino acids. The CDR3 loop reads CASSLRDRGQGETQFF. The CDR3 DNA is TGTGCCAGCAGCCTCCGGGACAGGGGGCAGGGAGAGACCCAGTTCTTC.

This clonotype showed up just a few times. The chain links TRBV5-6 to TRBJ1-2, with a possible D match to TRBD1 (6 bases). The V gene's germline CDR1 is SGHDT and CDR2 YYEEEE. Trimming took 1 base from V and 10 from J, leaving 11 bases between them. CDR3 length: 12 amino acids. The CDR3 here is CASSLPYRAYTF. In DNA form, the CDR3 reads TGTGCCAGCAGCTTGCCTTACAGGGCCTACACCTTC.

This clonotype was seen many times. This chain connects TRBV5-1 to TRBJ2-3; TRBD2 is a possible D gene (6 bases). Per the germline V gene, CDR1 is SGHRS and CDR2 is YFSETQ. This CDR3 has 16 amino acids. V was trimmed by 2 bases and J by 0 bases, leaving 13 bases between them. The CDR3 here is CASSLGVAASTDTQYF. The CDR3 nucleotides read TGCGCCAGCAGCTTAGGCGTAGCGGCGAGCACAGATACGCAGTATTTT.

As concerns this clonotype: A much larger clone lies a single base off, so this may be a read error. V usage is TRBV20-1 and J usage is TRBJ2-7; D tentatively reads TRBD1 or TRBD2 (5 bases each). The CDR3 consists of 14 residues. Germline values: CDR1 DFQATT, CDR2 SNEGSKA (reference sequence). The germline V and J ends were trimmed by 8 bases and 5 bases, with 22 bases remaining between them. CDR3 in DNA: TGCAGTCCATTAGGGACCGTCTTCCCCGACGAGCAGTACTTC. Translation: CSPLGTVFPDEQYF.

The J gene is TRBJ1-2, the V gene TRBV15; 9 bases agree with TRBD1. This CDR3 has 18 residues. Germline CDR1 LNHNV, CDR2 YYDKDF (reference sequence). Trimming at V came to 5 bases and at J to 5 bases, leaving 18 bases not matched to a gene. CDR3: CATSLSPGQGGGMYGYTF. CDR3 DNA sequence: TGTGCCACCAGCCTATCTCCGGGACAGGGAGGTGGGATGTATGGCTACACCTTC.

This clonotype was seen a few times. J is TRBJ2-2 and V is TRBV5-1, with D unclear. The CDR3 length is 14 residues. V shed 3 bases and J shed 0 bases, with 6 bases lying between them. Germline CDR1 is SGHRS and CDR2 is YFSETQ. For the CDR3, the DNA is TGCGCCAGCAGCTGGCCGTCGAACACCGGGGAGCTGTTTTTT. Translating gives CASSWPSNTGELFF.

The sample holds a few counts of this clonotype. The chain employs TRBV6-1 and TRBJ2-5, with 9 bases fitting TRBD1. The V segment lost 4 bases and the J segment 5 bases; nucleotides outside the gene matches: 11. The CDR3 contains 16 residues. The germline V gene encodes CDR1 MNHNS and CDR2 SASEGT. In DNA form, the CDR3 reads TGTGCCAGCAGTGTCCCTCCGGGACAGGGAGGCGAGACCCAGTACTTC. This codes for CASSVPPGQGGETQYF.

The chain links TRBV6-5 to TRBJ2-7; D gene unclear. The V gene lost 8 bases and the J gene lost 6 bases, with 14 bases spanning the gap. In germline, CDR1 is MNHEY, CDR2 SVGAGI. This CDR3 comprises 12 residues. CDR3 residues: CASRSVPLEQYF. The CDR3 nucleotides read TGTGCCAGCCGAAGTGTTCCTCTCGAGCAGTACTTC.

This clonotype was seen many times. The chain recombines TRBV28 with TRBJ2-7; D might be TRBD2 (6 bases). CDR1 and CDR2 from the germline V gene are MDHEN and SYDVKM. CDR3 length: 12 residues. The germline V and J ends were trimmed by 6 bases and 3 bases, with 9 bases remaining between them. The CDR3 here is CASSTGDYEQYF. The CDR3, as DNA: TGTGCCAGCAGCACGGGGGACTACGAGCAGTACTTC.

This sequence joins TRBV7-3 and TRBJ2-2; the D is unclear. The germline V and J ends were trimmed by 1 base and 6 bases, with 18 bases remaining between them. CDR1 and CDR2 from the germline V gene are SGHTA and FQGTGA. The CDR3 loop spans 17 amino acids. The CDR3 loop reads CASSLIPSQLDPGELFF. CDR3 DNA: TGTGCCAGCAGCTTAATCCCCAGCCAACTTGATCCCGGGGAGCTGTTTTTT.

The chain links TRBV5-1 to TRBJ2-1; D ambiguous. This CDR3 has 16 residues. CDR1 SGHRS and CDR2 YFSETQ come from the germline V gene. The germline V and J ends were trimmed by 2 bases and 7 bases, with 19 bases remaining between them. In DNA, the CDR3 is TGCGCCAGCAGCTTATCAGTTGGCCGCGGTGAAAATGAGCAGTTCTTC. This translates into CASSLSVGRGENEQFF.

This clonotype was observed a few times. The gene calls are TRBV20-1 and TRBJ2-3, with 9 positions matching TRBD2. This CDR3 spans 15 amino acids. Germline V gene sequence: CDR1 DFQATT, CDR2 SNEGSKA (reference sequence). The ends lost 5 bases at V and 2 bases at J; junction bases unmatched: 8. The CDR3 DNA follows: TGCAGTGCTGAATCGGGACTAGCAGTCACAGATACGCAGTATTTT. As protein: CSAESGLAVTDTQYF.

V usage is TRBV25-1 and J usage is TRBJ1-4; tentative D call: TRBD1 (5 bases). CDR1 and CDR2 from the germline V gene are MGHDK and SYGVNS. Trimming stripped 1 base from V and 7 bases from J, with 13 bases between. This CDR3 contains 15 residues. The CDR3 bases are TGTGCCAGCAGTGAATCTGGGGGAGGCGGTGAAAAACTGTTTTTT. This translates into CASSESGGGGEKLFF.